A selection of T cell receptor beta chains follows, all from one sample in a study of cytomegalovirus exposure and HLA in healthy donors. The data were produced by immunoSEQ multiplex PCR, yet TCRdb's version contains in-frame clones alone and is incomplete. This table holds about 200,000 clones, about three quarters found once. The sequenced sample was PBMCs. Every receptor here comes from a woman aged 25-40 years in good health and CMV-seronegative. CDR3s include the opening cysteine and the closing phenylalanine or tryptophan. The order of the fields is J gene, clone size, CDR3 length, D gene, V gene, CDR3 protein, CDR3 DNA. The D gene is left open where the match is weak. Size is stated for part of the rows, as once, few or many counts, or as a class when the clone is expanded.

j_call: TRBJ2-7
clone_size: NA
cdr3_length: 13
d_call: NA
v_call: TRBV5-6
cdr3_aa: CASSWDTRNEQYF
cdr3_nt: TGTGCCAGCAGCTGGGACACGAGAAACGAGCAGTACTTC

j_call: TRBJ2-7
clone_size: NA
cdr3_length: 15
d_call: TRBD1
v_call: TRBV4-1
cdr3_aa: CASSLSGTGTYEQYF
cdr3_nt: TGCGCCAGCAGCCTATCCGGGACAGGGACCTACGAGCAGTACTTC

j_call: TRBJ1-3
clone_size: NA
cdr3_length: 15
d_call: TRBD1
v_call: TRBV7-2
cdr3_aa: CASSSTGGSGNTIYF
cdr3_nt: TGTGCCAGCAGCTCCACAGGGGGCTCTGGAAACACCATATATTTT

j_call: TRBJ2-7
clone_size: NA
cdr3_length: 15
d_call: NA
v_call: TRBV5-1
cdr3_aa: CASSLGLQEIHEQYF
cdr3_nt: TGCGCCAGCAGCTTGGGCTTACAGGAAATCCACGAGCAGTACTTC

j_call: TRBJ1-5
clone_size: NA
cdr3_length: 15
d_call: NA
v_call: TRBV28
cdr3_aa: CASSLLGGSNQPQHF
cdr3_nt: TGTGCCAGCAGTTTATTAGGCGGTAGCAATCAGCCCCAGCATTTT

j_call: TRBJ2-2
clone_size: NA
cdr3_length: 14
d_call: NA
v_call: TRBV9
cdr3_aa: CASSVSGHTGELFF
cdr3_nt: TGTGCCAGCAGCGTATCAGGCCACACCGGGGAGCTGTTTTTT

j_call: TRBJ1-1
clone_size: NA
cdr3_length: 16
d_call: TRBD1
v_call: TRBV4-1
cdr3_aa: CASSQHRGRGPTEAFF
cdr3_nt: TGCGCCAGCAGCCAACACAGGGGGAGAGGACCCACTGAAGCTTTCTTT

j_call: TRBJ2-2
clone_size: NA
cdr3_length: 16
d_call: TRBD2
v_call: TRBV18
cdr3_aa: CASSPPAGRNTGELFF
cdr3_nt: TGTGCCAGCTCACCACCAGCGGGAAGGAACACCGGGGAGCTGTTTTTT

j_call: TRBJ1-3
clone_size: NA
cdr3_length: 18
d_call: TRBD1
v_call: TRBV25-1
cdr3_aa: CASSEWGTGERLGNTIYF
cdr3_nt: TGTGCCAGCAGTGAATGGGGGACAGGGGAAAGGCTTGGAAACACCATATATTTT

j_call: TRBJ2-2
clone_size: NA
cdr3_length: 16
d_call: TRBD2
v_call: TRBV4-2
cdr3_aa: CASSQIPGTNTGELFF
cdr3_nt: TGTGCCAGCAGCCAAATTCCCGGGACTAATACCGGGGAGCTGTTTTTT

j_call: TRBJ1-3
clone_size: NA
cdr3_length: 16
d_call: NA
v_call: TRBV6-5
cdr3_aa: CASSSRERGSGNTIYF
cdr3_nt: TGTGCCAGCAGTTCCAGGGAGCGGGGCTCTGGAAACACCATATATTTT

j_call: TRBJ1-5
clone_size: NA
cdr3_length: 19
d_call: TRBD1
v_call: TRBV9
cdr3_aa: CASSDADRARLYSNQPQHF
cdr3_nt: TGTGCCAGCAGCGACGCGGACAGGGCCCGCCTATATAGCAATCAGCCCCAGCATTTT

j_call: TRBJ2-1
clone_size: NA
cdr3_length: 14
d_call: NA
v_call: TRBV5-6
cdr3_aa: CASSPGGGYNEQFF
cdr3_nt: TGTGCCAGCAGCCCCGGTGGCGGTTACAATGAGCAGTTCTTC

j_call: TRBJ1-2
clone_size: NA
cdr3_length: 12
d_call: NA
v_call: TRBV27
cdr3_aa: CASSLGGEGYTF
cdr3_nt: TGTGCCAGCAGTTTAGGGGGGGAAGGCTACACCTTC

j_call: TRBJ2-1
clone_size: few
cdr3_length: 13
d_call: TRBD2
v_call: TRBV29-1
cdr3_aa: CSVEQRGGNEQFF
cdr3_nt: TGCAGCGTTGAGCAGCGGGGGGGCAATGAGCAGTTCTTC

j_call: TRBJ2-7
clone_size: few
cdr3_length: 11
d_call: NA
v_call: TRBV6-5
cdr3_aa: CASGGWDEQYF
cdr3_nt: TGTGCCAGCGGGGGGTGGGACGAGCAGTACTTC

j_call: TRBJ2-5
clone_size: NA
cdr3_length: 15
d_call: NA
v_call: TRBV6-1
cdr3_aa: CASSENPGIQETQYF
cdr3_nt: TGTGCCAGCAGTGAAAATCCAGGGATACAAGAGACCCAGTACTTC

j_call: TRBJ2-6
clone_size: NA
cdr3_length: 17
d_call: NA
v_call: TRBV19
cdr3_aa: CASSIVTPSSGANVLTF
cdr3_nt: TGTGCCAGTAGTATAGTGACCCCTAGCTCCGGGGCCAACGTCCTGACTTTC

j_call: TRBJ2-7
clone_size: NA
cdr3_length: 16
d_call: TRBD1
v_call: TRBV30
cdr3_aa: CAWSRYSRDRGLEQYF
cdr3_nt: TGTGCCTGGAGTAGGTATTCTCGAGACAGGGGTTTGGAGCAGTACTTC

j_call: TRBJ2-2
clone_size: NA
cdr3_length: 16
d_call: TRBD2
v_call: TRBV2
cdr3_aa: CASSLGLAGGPGELFF
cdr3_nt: TGTGCCAGCTCTCTAGGACTAGCGGGAGGGCCCGGGGAGCTGTTTTTT

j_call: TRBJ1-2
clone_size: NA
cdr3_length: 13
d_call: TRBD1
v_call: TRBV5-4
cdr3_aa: CASSFEQGSGYTF
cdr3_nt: TGTGCCAGCAGCTTCGAACAGGGGAGCGGCTACACCTTC

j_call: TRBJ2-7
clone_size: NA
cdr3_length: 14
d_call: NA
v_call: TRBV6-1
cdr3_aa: CASSEGLPAGEQYF
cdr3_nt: TGTGCCAGCAGTGAAGGCCTCCCGGCGGGGGAGCAGTACTTC

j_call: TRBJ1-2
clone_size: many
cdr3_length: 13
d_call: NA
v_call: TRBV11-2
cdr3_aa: CASSVGTLEGYTF
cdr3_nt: TGTGCCAGCAGCGTTGGGACATTGGAAGGCTACACCTTC

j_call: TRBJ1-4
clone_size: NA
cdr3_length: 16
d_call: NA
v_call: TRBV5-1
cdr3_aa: CASSLGLTDTNEKLFF
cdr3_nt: TGCGCCAGCAGCTTGGGCTTGACTGACACTAATGAAAAACTGTTTTTT

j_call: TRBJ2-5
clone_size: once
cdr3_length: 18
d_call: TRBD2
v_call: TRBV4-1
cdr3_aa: CASSQDMGLAGAQETQYF
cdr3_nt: TGCGCCAGCAGCCAAGATATGGGACTAGCGGGGGCCCAAGAGACCCAGTACTTC

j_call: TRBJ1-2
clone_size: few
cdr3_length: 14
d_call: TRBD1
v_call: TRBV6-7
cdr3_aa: CASRPGQGPYGYTF
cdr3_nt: TGTGCCAGCAGACCGGGACAGGGACCGTATGGCTACACCTTC

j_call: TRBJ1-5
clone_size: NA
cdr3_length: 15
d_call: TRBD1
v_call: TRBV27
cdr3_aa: CASSLGTDSNQPQHF
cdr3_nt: TGTGCCAGCAGTTTAGGGACAGATAGCAATCAGCCCCAGCATTTT

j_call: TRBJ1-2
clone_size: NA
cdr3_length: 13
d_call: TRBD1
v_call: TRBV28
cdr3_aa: CASSDRDSEFHTF
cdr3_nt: TGTGCCAGCAGTGACCGGGACAGCGAGTTTCACACCTTC

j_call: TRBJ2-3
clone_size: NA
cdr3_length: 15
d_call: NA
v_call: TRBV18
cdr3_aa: CASSAGQLNTDTQYF
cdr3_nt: TGTGCCAGCTCAGCGGGACAGCTTAACACAGATACGCAGTATTTT

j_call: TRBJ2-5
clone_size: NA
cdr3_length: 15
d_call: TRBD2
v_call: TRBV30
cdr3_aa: CAWRAVAGGRETQYF
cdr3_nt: TGTGCCTGGAGAGCGGTAGCGGGGGGGCGAGAGACCCAGTACTTC

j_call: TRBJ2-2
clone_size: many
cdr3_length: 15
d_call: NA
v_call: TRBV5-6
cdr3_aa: CASSLGQGNTGELFF
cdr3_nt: TGTGCCAGCAGCTTGGGGCAGGGGAACACCGGGGAGCTGTTTTTT